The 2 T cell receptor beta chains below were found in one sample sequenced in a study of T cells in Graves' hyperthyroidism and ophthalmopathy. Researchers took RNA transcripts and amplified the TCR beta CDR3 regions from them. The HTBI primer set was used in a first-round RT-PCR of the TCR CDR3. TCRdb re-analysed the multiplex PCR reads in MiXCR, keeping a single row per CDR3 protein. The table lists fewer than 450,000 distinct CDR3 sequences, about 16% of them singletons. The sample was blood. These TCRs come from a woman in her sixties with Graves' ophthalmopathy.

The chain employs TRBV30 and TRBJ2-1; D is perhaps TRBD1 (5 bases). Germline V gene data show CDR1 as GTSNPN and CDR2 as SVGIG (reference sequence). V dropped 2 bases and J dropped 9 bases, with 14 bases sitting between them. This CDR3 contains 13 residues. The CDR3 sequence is CAWSLLEQGEQFF. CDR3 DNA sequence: TGTGCCTGGAGTCTACTCGAGCAGGGTGAGCAGTTCTTC.

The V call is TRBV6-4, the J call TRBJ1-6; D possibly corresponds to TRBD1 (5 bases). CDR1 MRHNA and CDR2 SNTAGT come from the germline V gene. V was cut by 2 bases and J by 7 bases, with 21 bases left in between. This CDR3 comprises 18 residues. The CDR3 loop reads CASSDDEGRRRGNSPLHF. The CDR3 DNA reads TGTGCCAGCAGTGACGACGAGGGACGTAGGAGAGGGAATTCACCCCTCCACTTT.